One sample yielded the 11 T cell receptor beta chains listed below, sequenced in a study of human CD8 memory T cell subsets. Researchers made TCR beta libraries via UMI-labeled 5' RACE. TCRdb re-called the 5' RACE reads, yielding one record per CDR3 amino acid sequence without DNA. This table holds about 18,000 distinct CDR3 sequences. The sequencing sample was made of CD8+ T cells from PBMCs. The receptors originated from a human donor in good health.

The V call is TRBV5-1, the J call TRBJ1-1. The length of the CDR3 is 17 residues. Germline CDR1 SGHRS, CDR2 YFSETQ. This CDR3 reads CASSLSPEGPKNTEAFF.

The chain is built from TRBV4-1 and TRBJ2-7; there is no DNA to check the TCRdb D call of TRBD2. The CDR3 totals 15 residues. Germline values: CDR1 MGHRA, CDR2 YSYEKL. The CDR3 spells CASSTLAGGGYEQYF.

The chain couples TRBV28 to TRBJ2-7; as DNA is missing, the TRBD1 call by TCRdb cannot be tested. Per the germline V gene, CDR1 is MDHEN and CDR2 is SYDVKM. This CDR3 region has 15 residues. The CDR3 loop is CASSFLGQAIYEQYF.

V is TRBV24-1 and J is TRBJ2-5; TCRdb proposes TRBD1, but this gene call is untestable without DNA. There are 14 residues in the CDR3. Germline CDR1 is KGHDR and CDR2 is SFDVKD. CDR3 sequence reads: CATSDSGSGETQYF.

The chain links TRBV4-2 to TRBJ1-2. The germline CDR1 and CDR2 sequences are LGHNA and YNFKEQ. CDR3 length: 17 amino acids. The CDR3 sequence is CASSQDPSISSNYGYTF.

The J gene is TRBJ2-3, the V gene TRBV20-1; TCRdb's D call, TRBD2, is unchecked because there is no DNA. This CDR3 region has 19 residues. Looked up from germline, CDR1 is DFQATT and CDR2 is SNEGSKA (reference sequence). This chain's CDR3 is CSARAPLAGDYTSTDTQYF.

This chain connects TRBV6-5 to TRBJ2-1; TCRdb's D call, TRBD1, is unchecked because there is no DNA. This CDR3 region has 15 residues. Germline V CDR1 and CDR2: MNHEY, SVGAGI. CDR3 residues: CASSYHQGGIDEQFF.

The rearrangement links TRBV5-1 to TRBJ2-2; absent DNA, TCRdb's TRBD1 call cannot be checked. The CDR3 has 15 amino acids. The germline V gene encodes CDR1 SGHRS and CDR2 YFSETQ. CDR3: CASRESGGNTGELFF.

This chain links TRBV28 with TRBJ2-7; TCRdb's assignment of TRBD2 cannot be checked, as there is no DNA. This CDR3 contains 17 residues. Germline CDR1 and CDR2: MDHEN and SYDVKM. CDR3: CASSFSAGLAGGLEQYF.

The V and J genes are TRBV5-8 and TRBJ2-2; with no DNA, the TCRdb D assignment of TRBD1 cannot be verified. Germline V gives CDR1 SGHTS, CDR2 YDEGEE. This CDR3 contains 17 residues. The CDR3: CASSWGSGDGYTGELFF.

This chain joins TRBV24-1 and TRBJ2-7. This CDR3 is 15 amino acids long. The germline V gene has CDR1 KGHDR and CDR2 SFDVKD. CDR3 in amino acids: CATSDLRSGQDEQYF.